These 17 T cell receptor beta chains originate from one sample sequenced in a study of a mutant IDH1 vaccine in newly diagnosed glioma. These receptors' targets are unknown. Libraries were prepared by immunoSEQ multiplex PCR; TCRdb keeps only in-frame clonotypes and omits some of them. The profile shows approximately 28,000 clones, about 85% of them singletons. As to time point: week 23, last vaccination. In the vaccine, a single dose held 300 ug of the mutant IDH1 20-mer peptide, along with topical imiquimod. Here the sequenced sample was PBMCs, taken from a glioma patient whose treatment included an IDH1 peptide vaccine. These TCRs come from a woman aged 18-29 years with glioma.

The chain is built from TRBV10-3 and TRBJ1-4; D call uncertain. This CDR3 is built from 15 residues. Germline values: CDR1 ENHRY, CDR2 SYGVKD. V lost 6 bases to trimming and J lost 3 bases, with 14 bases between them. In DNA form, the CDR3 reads TGTGCCATCAGCCCGAGAGGGTTGCCTAATGAAAAACTGTTTTTT. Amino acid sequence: CAISPRGLPNEKLFF.

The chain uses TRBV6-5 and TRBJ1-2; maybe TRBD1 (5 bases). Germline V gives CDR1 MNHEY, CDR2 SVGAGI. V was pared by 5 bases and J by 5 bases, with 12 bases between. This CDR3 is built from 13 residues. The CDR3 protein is CASSGTAWYGYTF. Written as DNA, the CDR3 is TGTGCCAGCAGTGGGACGGCCTGGTATGGCTACACCTTC.

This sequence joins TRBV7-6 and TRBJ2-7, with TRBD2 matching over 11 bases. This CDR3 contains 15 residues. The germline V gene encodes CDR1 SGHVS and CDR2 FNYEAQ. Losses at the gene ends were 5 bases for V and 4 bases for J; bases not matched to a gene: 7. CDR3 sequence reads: CASSPMGLAEYEQYF. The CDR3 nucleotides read TGTGCCAGCAGCCCGATGGGACTAGCGGAATACGAGCAGTACTTC. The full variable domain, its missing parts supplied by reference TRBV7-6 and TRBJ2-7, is GAGVSQSPRYKVTKRGQDVALRCDPISGHVSLYWYRQALGQGPEFLTYFNYEAQQDKSGLPNDRFSAERPEGSISTLTIQRTEQRDSAMYRCASSPMGLAEYEQYFGPGTRLTVT.

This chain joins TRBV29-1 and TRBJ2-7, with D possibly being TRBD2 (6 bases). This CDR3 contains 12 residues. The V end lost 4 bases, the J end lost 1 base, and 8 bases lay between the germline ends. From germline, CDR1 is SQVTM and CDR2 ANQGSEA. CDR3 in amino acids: CSVVSGSYEQYF. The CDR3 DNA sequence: TGCAGCGTTGTTAGCGGTTCCTACGAGCAGTACTTC.

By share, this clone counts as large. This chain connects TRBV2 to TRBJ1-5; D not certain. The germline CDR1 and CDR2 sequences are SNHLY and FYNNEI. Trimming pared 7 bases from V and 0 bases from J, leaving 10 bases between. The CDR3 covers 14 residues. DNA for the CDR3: TGTGCCAGCAATTCTCAGATTAGCAATCAGCCCCAGCATTTT. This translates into CASNSQISNQPQHF.

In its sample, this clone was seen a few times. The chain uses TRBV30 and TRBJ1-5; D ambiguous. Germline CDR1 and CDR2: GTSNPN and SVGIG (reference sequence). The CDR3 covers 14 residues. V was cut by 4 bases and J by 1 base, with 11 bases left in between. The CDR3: CAWTPPGSNQPQHF. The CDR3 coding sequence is TGTGCCTGGACCCCCCCTGGAAGCAATCAGCCCCAGCATTTT.

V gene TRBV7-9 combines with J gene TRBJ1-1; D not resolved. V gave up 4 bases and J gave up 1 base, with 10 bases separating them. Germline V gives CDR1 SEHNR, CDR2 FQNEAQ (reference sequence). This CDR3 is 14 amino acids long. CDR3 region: CASSWPERNTEAFF. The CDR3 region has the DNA TGTGCCAGCAGCTGGCCGGAGAGGAACACTGAAGCTTTCTTT.

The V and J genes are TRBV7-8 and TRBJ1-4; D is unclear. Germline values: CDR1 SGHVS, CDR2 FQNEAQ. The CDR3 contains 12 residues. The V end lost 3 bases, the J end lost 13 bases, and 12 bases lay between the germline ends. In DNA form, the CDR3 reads TGTGCCAGCAGCTTCGGCGACTTAGCACTGTTTTTT. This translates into CASSFGDLALFF.

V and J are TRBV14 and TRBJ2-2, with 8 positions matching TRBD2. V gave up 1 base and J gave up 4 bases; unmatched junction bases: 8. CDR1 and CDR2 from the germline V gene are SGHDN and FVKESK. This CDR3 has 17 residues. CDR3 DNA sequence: TGTGCCAGCAGCCAAGGCCGGGGGGGAATGGTCACCGGGGAGCTGTTTTTT. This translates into CASSQGRGGMVTGELFF.

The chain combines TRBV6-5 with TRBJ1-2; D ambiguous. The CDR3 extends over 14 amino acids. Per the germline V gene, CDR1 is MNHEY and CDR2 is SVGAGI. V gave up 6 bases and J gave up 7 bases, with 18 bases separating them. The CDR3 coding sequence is TGTGCCAGCAGAGACTTCGGGGTCCCTCGTGGCTACACCTTC. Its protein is CASRDFGVPRGYTF.

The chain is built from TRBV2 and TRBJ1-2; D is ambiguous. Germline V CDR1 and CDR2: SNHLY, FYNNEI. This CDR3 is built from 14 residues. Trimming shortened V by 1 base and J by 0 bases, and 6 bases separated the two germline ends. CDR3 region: CASSEDRTNYGYTF. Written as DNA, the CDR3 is TGTGCCAGCAGTGAAGACAGAACTAACTATGGCTACACCTTC.

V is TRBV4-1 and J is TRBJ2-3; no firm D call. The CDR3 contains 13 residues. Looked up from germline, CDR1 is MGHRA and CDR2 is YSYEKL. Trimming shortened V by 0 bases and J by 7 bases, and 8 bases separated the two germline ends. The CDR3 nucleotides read TGCGCCAGCAGCCAAGATCCCGGGTATACGCAGTATTTT. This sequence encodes CASSQDPGYTQYF.

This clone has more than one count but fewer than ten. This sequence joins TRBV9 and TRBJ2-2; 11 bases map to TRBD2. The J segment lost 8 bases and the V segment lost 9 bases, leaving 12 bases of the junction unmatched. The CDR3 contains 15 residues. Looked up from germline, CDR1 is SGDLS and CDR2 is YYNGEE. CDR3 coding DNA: TGTGCCACCTCGCCGGGACTAGCGGCGCAAGGGGAGCTGTTTTTT. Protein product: CATSPGLAAQGELFF.

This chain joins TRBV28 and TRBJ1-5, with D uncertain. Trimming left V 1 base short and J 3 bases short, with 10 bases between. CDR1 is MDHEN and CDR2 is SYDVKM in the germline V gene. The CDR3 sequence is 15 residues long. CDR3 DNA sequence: TGTGCCAGCAGTTTATTCGACGGACTCAATCAGCCCCAGCATTTT. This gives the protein CASSLFDGLNQPQHF.

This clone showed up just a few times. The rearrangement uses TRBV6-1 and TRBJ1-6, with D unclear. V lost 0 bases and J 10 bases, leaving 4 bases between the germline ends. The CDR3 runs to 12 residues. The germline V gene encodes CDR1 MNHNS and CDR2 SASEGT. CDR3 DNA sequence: TGTGCCAGCAGTGAAGCCTACTCACCCCTCCACTTT. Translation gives CASSEAYSPLHF.

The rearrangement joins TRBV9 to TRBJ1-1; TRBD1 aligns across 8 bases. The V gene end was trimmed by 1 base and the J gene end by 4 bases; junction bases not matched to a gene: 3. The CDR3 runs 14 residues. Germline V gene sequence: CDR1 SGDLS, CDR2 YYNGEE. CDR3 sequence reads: CASSVLTGGTEAFF. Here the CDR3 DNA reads TGTGCCAGCAGCGTATTAACAGGGGGCACTGAAGCTTTCTTT.

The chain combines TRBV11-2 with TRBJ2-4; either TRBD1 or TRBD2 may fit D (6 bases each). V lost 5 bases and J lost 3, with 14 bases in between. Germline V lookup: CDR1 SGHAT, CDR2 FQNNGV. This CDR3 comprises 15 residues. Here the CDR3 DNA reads TGTGCCAGCAGCCCTAGAGGGGGAGGCAAAAACATTCAGTACTTC. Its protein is CASSPRGGGKNIQYF.